This TCR beta chain is drawn from a study of cytomegalovirus exposure and HLA in healthy donors. V shed 5 bases and J shed 6 bases, with 20 bases lying between them. Per the germline V gene, CDR1 is SGHNT and CDR2 is YYREEE (reference sequence). This CDR3 has 15 residues. Donors were drawn from the approximately 120-subject validation cohort, separate from the roughly 700-subject first cohort. Profiling relied on immunoSEQ multiplex PCR, and the TCRdb table lists in-frame clones only, not all of them. The sample lists fewer than 120,000 clones, 85% to 90% occurring once. J is TRBJ1-2 and V is TRBV5-4; D is perhaps TRBD1 (5 bases). The sequence was collected from a woman aged 25 to 45 in good health and CMV-seropositive. Material: PBMCs. CDR3 bases: TGTGCCAGCAGGCCGTCGGGTGGGGCGCGGAATGGCTACACCTTC. Its translation is CASRPSGGARNGYTF.